Sequencing of this T cell receptor (beta chain) was carried out in a study of blood T cell repertoires in COVID-19. In the study's own analysis: Amplifying reference gene primers gave estimates of nucleated cell counts. Data came from immunoSEQ multiplex PCR; TCRdb stores just in-frame clones and leaves some out. Clonal size and the V and J genes are those of that table, whereas D and trimming came from the DNA. The sample has some 50,000 clones; 86% are singletons. The CDR3 is made up of 13 amino acids. Germline CDR1 is SGHNT and CDR2 is YYREEE (reference sequence). Trimming pared 4 bases from V and 5 bases from J, leaving 7 bases between.

Sequencing was performed on peripheral blood. The receptor comes from a woman aged 55 to 70 with acute or convalescent COVID-19. V usage is TRBV5-4 and J usage is TRBJ1-6; tentatively, D is TRBD1 (5 bases). CDR3 coding DNA: TGTGCCAGCAGCCGACAGAATAATTCACCCCTCCACTTT. Its translation is CASSRQNNSPLHF.